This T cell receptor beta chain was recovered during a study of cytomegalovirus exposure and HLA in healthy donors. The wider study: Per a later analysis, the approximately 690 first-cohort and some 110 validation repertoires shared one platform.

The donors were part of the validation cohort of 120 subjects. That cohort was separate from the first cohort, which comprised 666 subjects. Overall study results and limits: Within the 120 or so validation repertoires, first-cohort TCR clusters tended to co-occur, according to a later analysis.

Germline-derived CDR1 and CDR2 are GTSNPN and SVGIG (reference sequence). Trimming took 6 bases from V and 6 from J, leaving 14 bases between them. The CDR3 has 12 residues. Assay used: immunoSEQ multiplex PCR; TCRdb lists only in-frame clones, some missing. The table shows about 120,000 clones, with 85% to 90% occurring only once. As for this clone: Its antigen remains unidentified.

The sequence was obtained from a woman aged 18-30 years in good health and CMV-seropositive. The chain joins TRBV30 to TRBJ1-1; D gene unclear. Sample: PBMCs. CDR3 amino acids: CACKRGLAEAFF. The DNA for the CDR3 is TGTGCCTGTAAACGGGGATTGGCTGAAGCTTTCTTT.